A selection of T cell receptor beta chains follows, all from one sample in a study of blood T cell repertoires in COVID-19. The table came from immunoSEQ multiplex PCR; TCRdb's copy has only in-frame clones and leaves some out. This table holds 200,000 to 250,000 clones, about 93% found once. The sequenced sample was peripheral blood. The source of these receptors is a man in his sixties with COVID-19, enrolled during active disease. CDR3s include the opening cysteine and the closing phenylalanine or tryptophan. D genes are given only for firm matches. Rows may omit the clone size; those that give it use once, few, many or a size class.

V: TRBV27
J: TRBJ1-2
D: NA
size: NA
CDR3: CASSLAGRGGYGYTF
DNA: TGTGCCAGCAGTTTAGCGGGTCGAGGGGGATATGGCTACACCTTC

V: TRBV7-2
J: TRBJ1-2
D: TRBD1
size: NA
CDR3: CASSLLGQGRDGYTF
DNA: TGTGCCAGCAGCTTACTGGGACAGGGGCGGGATGGCTACACCTTC

V: TRBV12-3/TRBV12-4
J: TRBJ1-3
D: NA
size: NA
CDR3: CASSFTGNTIYF
DNA: TGTGCCAGCAGTTTTACTGGAAACACCATATATTTT

V: TRBV11-3
J: TRBJ2-2
D: NA
size: NA
CDR3: CASSLTGTGELFF
DNA: TGTGCCAGCAGCTTAACTGGCACCGGGGAGCTGTTTTTT

V: TRBV28
J: TRBJ1-2
D: TRBD1
size: NA
CDR3: CASSSLARGDYGYTF
DNA: TGTGCCAGCAGTTCCTTAGCCAGGGGGGACTATGGCTACACCTTC

V: TRBV12-2
J: TRBJ1-5
D: NA
size: NA
CDR3: CASRPETRNQPQHF
DNA: TGTGCAAGTCGCCCGGAGACTCGCAATCAGCCCCAGCATTTT

V: TRBV3-1/TRBV3-2
J: TRBJ2-7
D: NA
size: NA
CDR3: CASSQDAGKSYEQYF
DNA: TGTGCCAGCAGCCAAGATGCCGGGAAAAGCTACGAGCAGTACTTC

V: TRBV3-1/TRBV3-2
J: TRBJ2-1
D: NA
size: NA
CDR3: CASSKQRGNEQFF
DNA: TGTGCCAGCAGCAAACAGAGGGGGAATGAGCAGTTCTTC

V: TRBV27
J: TRBJ1-6
D: TRBD1
size: NA
CDR3: CASSLTGQGPSPLHF
DNA: TGTGCCAGCAGTTTAACGGGACAGGGGCCATCACCCCTCCACTTT

V: TRBV19
J: TRBJ1-5
D: NA
size: NA
CDR3: CASSAVNQPQHF
DNA: TGTGCCAGTAGTGCAGTCAATCAGCCCCAGCATTTT

V: TRBV5-1
J: TRBJ2-1
D: TRBD1
size: NA
CDR3: CASSLTVTGGNEQFF
DNA: TGCGCCAGCAGCTTGACCGTTACAGGGGGCAATGAGCAGTTCTTC

V: TRBV18
J: TRBJ1-1
D: TRBD1
size: NA
CDR3: CASSPPEGANLAEAFF
DNA: TGTGCCAGCTCACCACCAGAGGGGGCAAATCTCGCTGAAGCTTTCTTT

V: TRBV6-5
J: TRBJ2-2
D: NA
size: NA
CDR3: CASRETGPGELFF
DNA: TGTGCCAGCAGGGAGACAGGACCCGGGGAGCTGTTTTTT

V: TRBV7-3
J: TRBJ2-1
D: TRBD2
size: few
CDR3: CASSSGGSGGASYNEQFF
DNA: TGTGCCAGCAGCTCCGGCGGGAGCGGGGGGGCTTCCTACAATGAGCAGTTCTTC

V: TRBV19
J: TRBJ2-7
D: TRBD1
size: once
CDR3: CASSTGTGGSYEQYF
DNA: TGTGCCAGTAGTACCGGGACAGGGGGCTCCTACGAGCAGTACTTC

V: TRBV3-1/TRBV3-2
J: TRBJ1-2
D: NA
size: NA
CDR3: CASSQDLRGASGYTF
DNA: TGTGCCAGCAGCCAAGATCTGCGGGGGGCGTCTGGCTACACCTTC

V: TRBV14
J: TRBJ2-1
D: NA
size: once
CDR3: CASSQVPGVNNEQFF
DNA: TGTGCCAGCAGCCAAGTCCCCGGGGTCAACAATGAGCAGTTCTTC

V: TRBV6-5
J: TRBJ2-3
D: NA
size: NA
CDR3: CASSYSGSEGPRTQYF
DNA: TGTGCCAGCAGTTACTCGGGCAGTGAAGGCCCCCGTACGCAGTATTTT

V: TRBV27
J: TRBJ1-5
D: TRBD1
size: NA
CDR3: CASSPGQAPRAQHF
DNA: TGTGCCAGCAGTCCAGGACAGGCTCCAAGAGCCCAGCATTTT

V: TRBV5-1
J: TRBJ2-6
D: NA
size: NA
CDR3: CASSLVAAPGANVLTF
DNA: TGCGCCAGCAGCTTGGTGGCGGCTCCTGGGGCCAACGTCCTGACTTTC

V: TRBV7-9
J: TRBJ1-2
D: TRBD1
size: NA
CDR3: CASSRPGQEPYGYTF
DNA: TGTGCCAGCAGCCGACCGGGACAGGAGCCGTATGGCTACACCTTC

V: TRBV28
J: TRBJ1-6
D: NA
size: NA
CDR3: CASSSGTYSPLHF
DNA: TGTGCCAGCAGTTCCGGGACTTATTCACCCCTCCACTTT

V: TRBV28
J: TRBJ1-1
D: NA
size: NA
CDR3: CAALTGFEAFF
DNA: TGTGCCGCGTTAACAGGATTCGAAGCTTTCTTT